Following are 5 T cell receptor beta chains from one sample sequenced in a study of early stage breast cancer tumors. Only in-frame clones appear in the TCRdb table, and some are missing; sequencing was by immunoSEQ multiplex PCR. The top ten hold roughly 15% of the sample, which has about 9,000 clones, 60% to 80% seen once. Sequenced: normal breast tissue next to the tumor. All receptors come from a person in their sixties or seventies with breast cancer.

By share of the sample, this clone is medium-sized (0.01 to 0.1%). The chain joins TRBV19 to TRBJ1-2; 7 nucleotides align to TRBD1. Germline lookup yields CDR1 LNHDA and CDR2 SQIVND (reference sequence). The CDR3 extends over 14 amino acids. Germline trimming cut 7 bases from V and 3 bases from J; bases unmatched to any gene: 8. The CDR3 DNA reads as TGTGCCAGTAATCCAGGACAGGAGTACTATGGCTACACCTTC. Protein product: CASNPGQEYYGYTF.

The chain uses TRBV19 and TRBJ2-6, with 9 bases that match TRBD1. V gave up 10 bases and J gave up 0 bases; unmatched junction bases: 7. The length of the CDR3 is 16 residues. Germline V gene data show CDR1 as LNHDA and CDR2 as SQIVND (reference sequence). DNA for the CDR3: TGTGCCACCCGGGACAGGGCCACCTCTGGGGCCAACGTCCTGACTTTC. It yields the protein CATRDRATSGANVLTF.

V usage is TRBV5-6 and J usage is TRBJ2-1, with 9 bases matching TRBD2. The germline gives CDR1 SGHDT, CDR2 YYEEEE. V was pared by 2 bases and J by 8 bases, with 8 bases of the junction left unmatched. The CDR3 runs 15 residues. The CDR3 coding sequence is TGTGCCAGCAGCTTCCTAGCGGGGACCGCCGATGAGCAGTTCTTC. Residues: CASSFLAGTADEQFF. The complete variable domain, with remaining parts taken from reference TRBV5-6 and TRBJ2-1, reads DAGVTQSPTHLIKTRGQQVTLRCSPKSGHDTVSWYQQALGQGPQFIFQYYEEEERQRGNFPDRFSGHQFPNYSSELNVNALLLGDSALYLCASSFLAGTADEQFFGPGTRLTVL.

A few counts support this clone. The V and J genes are TRBV15 and TRBJ2-2, with D hard to call. Trimming stripped 2 bases from V and 4 bases from J, with 8 bases between. Germline V lookup: CDR1 LNHNV, CDR2 YYDKDF (reference sequence). The CDR3 contains 14 residues. The CDR3 region has the DNA TGTGCCACCAGCAGATACTTTGGCACCGGGGAGCTGTTTTTT. Translating gives CATSRYFGTGELFF.

The V gene is TRBV19, the J gene TRBJ1-2, with 7 positions matching TRBD1. The CDR3 has 14 residues. Germline lookup yields CDR1 LNHDA and CDR2 SQIVND (reference sequence). The V gene end was trimmed by 7 bases and the J gene end by 0 bases; junction bases not matched to a gene: 5. CDR3 protein: CASTPGQTNYGYTF. CDR3 nucleotide sequence: TGTGCCAGTACCCCGGGACAGACTAACTATGGCTACACCTTC.